This TCR beta chain was retrieved from a study of blood T cell repertoires in COVID-19. In the authors' workflow: Amplifying reference gene primers gave estimates of nucleated cell counts. Using immunoSEQ multiplex PCR, the repertoire was profiled, and TCRdb retains in-frame clones only, with some absent. The DNA gave D and trimming, while V, J and clone size come from that table. The sample has more than 90,000 clones; roughly 89% are singletons. This CDR3 spans 14 amino acids. Trimming took 4 bases from V and 3 from J; bases not matched to a gene: 1. The germline gives CDR1 MDHEN, CDR2 SYDVKM. This chain links TRBV28 with TRBJ2-5; 11 nucleotides match TRBD2. Sequencing input: peripheral blood. The clonotype originates from a woman aged 55-75 years with COVID-19, enrolled during active disease. The CDR3 protein is CASSSTSGKETQYF. The CDR3 bases are TGTGCCAGCAGTTCGACTAGCGGGAAAGAGACCCAGTACTTC.